A selection of T cell receptor beta chains follows, all from one sample in a study of blood T cell repertoires in COVID-19. Libraries were prepared by immunoSEQ multiplex PCR; TCRdb keeps only in-frame clonotypes and omits some of them. Among approximately 290,000 clones listed, about 80% were seen once. The sample taken for sequencing was peripheral blood. These receptor sequences come from a person between 65 and 79 years old with COVID-19, enrolled during active disease. CDR3s include the opening cysteine and the closing phenylalanine or tryptophan. The D gene is left open where the match is weak. Size values are once, few and many counts, or a class for expanded clones, and some rows have none.

TRBV27	.	few	TRBJ1-2	TGTGCCAGCAGTTTTCACAGGGACTATGGCTACACCTTC	CASSFHRDYGYTF
TRBV5-1	TRBD1	few	TRBJ1-1	TGCGCCAGCAGGGGTGGGTATGGGGGACAGAGAAACACTGAAGCTTTCTTT	CASRGGYGGQRNTEAFF
TRBV29-1	.	.	TRBJ1-3	TGCAGCGCACTCGGACAGCACTCTGGAAACACCATATATTTT	CSALGQHSGNTIYF
TRBV6-5	.	.	TRBJ1-1	TGTGCCAGCAGTCAGGGGACGAACACTGAAGCTTTCTTT	CASSQGTNTEAFF
TRBV7-2	.	.	TRBJ2-3	TGTGCCAGCAGTACGTCCCTGGGGCGGTACTCCACAGATACGCAGTATTTT	CASSTSLGRYSTDTQYF
TRBV13	.	few	TRBJ2-7	TGTGCCAGCAGCTTAGGCCGGCAGGCCCGGGAGCAGTACTTC	CASSLGRQAREQYF
TRBV28	TRBD2	.	TRBJ2-5	TGTGCCAGCAGCCCTTGGGCGGGAGGGGGGTCGGAGCGGGAGACCCAGTACTTC	CASSPWAGGGSERETQYF
TRBV9	.	.	TRBJ1-2	TGTGCCAGCAGCGCAACAAGCTCAGGGTGGTACCGACACGGCTACACCTTC	CASSATSSGWYRHGYTF
TRBV15	.	.	TRBJ2-5	TGTGCCACCAGCAGAGATCTAGGGGTGGGGGAGACCCAGTACTTC	CATSRDLGVGETQYF
TRBV28	TRBD1	once	TRBJ1-2	TGTGCCAGCAGTTTAGAGGCCCCAGGGGGCCATTCCTATGGCTACACCTTC	CASSLEAPGGHSYGYTF
TRBV15	.	.	TRBJ2-7	TGTGCCACCAGCAGAGTCCCGATGAGAGAGCAGTACTTC	CATSRVPMREQYF
TRBV11-2	.	.	TRBJ1-3	TGTGCCAGCAGCCGGGGTATGAGCTCTGGAAACACCATATATTTT	CASSRGMSSGNTIYF
TRBV11-2	.	.	TRBJ2-7	TGTGCCAGCAGTAGGAGGCTGGGAGAGCAGTACTTC	CASSRRLGEQYF
TRBV6-2/TRBV6-3	.	.	TRBJ1-5	TGTGCCAGCAGTTACACTCTGCAGGGGAATCAGCCCCAGCATTTT	CASSYTLQGNQPQHF
TRBV27	.	.	TRBJ2-1	TGTGCCAGCAGTTCCCCCGGGAGAATAGGTGAGCAGTTCTTC	CASSSPGRIGEQFF
TRBV6-1	TRBD1	.	TRBJ2-5	TGTGCCAGCAGTGAAGGGGGGACAGGGGCTGGGGAGACCCAGTACTTC	CASSEGGTGAGETQYF
TRBV19	.	.	TRBJ2-6	TGTGCCAGTAGTGGGGGCGAAATCTCTGGGGCCAACGTCCTGACTTTC	CASSGGEISGANVLTF
TRBV10-3	.	.	TRBJ1-5	TGTGCCATCAGTGAGTCGAATCAGGGGAGTAATCAGCCCCAGCATTTT	CAISESNQGSNQPQHF
TRBV12-5	TRBD2	.	TRBJ2-3	TGTGCTAGTTCCGGGGGGGCATCTAGCACAGATACGCAGTATTTT	CASSGGASSTDTQYF
TRBV7-8	.	.	TRBJ2-7	TGTGCCAGCAGCTTCTCGGCAGGGACCTACGAGCAGTACTTC	CASSFSAGTYEQYF
TRBV5-1	.	few	TRBJ2-7	TGCGCCAGCAGCTTGGGACTTACCTACGAGCAGTACTTC	CASSLGLTYEQYF
TRBV4-2	.	.	TRBJ1-3	TGTGCCAGCAGCCAAGAGCAGGCTGGTCAGGGAAGGTTGCAGAGCGGAAACACCATATATTTT	CASSQEQAGQGRLQSGNTIYF
TRBV11-2	.	.	TRBJ1-3	TGTGCCAGCAGCTTACAGGGGACGCACACCATATATTTT	CASSLQGTHTIYF
TRBV5-6	TRBD1	.	TRBJ1-2	TGTGCCAGCAGCTTGGGGTGGGGACAGAGGAACTATGGCTACACCTTC	CASSLGWGQRNYGYTF
TRBV5-4	TRBD1	.	TRBJ1-2	TGTGCCAGCAGCCCCGGACAGGGAGGCCACTATGGCTACACCTTC	CASSPGQGGHYGYTF
TRBV4-1	.	few	TRBJ2-1	TGCGCCAGCAGCCAAGCGGTCGCCCCCTACAATGAGCAGTTCTTC	CASSQAVAPYNEQFF
TRBV28	.	.	TRBJ1-2	TGTGCCAGCAGGGTGAGACAGAGCCCCTTTTCCTATGGCTACACCTTC	CASRVRQSPFSYGYTF
TRBV12-3/TRBV12-4	.	.	TRBJ2-1	TGTGCCAGCAGTTATAGTAGTGAGCAGTTCTTC	CASSYSSEQFF
TRBV14	.	.	TRBJ2-2	TGTGCCAGCAGTAGACTTAGGACCGGGGAGCTGTTTTTT	CASSRLRTGELFF
TRBV28	.	.	TRBJ2-7	TGTGCCAGCAGTGGGGGGACAGCAAGCTCCTACGAGCAGTACTTC	CASSGGTASSYEQYF
TRBV19	TRBD1	.	TRBJ1-4	TGTGCCAGTAGTCGCTCGGGACAGAAAAATGAAAAACTGTTTTTT	CASSRSGQKNEKLFF
TRBV7-2	TRBD1	.	TRBJ2-7	TGTGCCAGCAGCCTTGGGACAGGTACCTACGAGCAGTACTTC	CASSLGTGTYEQYF
TRBV5-4	TRBD1	few	TRBJ1-2	TGTGCCAGCATCGACAGGGCAGCCTCTAACTATGGCTACACCTTC	CASIDRAASNYGYTF
TRBV11-2	.	.	TRBJ2-7	TGTGCCAGCAGCTTACTCGACAGCCCCTACGAGCAGTACTTC	CASSLLDSPYEQYF
TRBV24-1	.	.	TRBJ1-5	TGTGCCACCAGTGATTTAGACACCAATCAGCCCCAGCATTTT	CATSDLDTNQPQHF
TRBV19	.	.	TRBJ2-2	TGTGCCAGTAGTATATGGGGCAGCCGCACCGGGGAGCTGTTTTTT	CASSIWGSRTGELFF
TRBV9	.	.	TRBJ2-1	TGTGCCAGCAGCGTTTCGGGTAGGGGATTGGTCTACAATGAGCAGTTCTTC	CASSVSGRGLVYNEQFF
TRBV29-1	.	.	TRBJ1-4	TGCAGCGTTGAAGGGTTAGCGGAAAAACTGTTTTTT	CSVEGLAEKLFF
TRBV5-1	.	.	TRBJ2-7	TGCGCCAGCAGCCCTGGCGGGGTGTGGCACGAGCAGTACTTC	CASSPGGVWHEQYF
TRBV7-2	.	.	TRBJ2-3	TGTGCCAGCAGCACCTCGCTAGTTACAGATACGCAGTATTTT	CASSTSLVTDTQYF
TRBV28	TRBD2	few	TRBJ2-5	TGTGCTTCGGGCGGGGGGGCCGAGACCCAGTACTTC	CASGGGAETQYF
TRBV6-6	.	.	TRBJ1-2	TGTGCCAGCAGGGGAGAGGTGGGATCGTCGGGAGGCTACACCTTC	CASRGEVGSSGGYTF
TRBV11-2	.	.	TRBJ2-2	TGTGCCAGCAGCTTAGGACTCAACACCGGGGAGCTGTTTTTT	CASSLGLNTGELFF
TRBV7-9	TRBD1	.	TRBJ1-1	TGTGCCAGCAGCTTAAACAGGGGTGTCACTGAAGCTTTCTTT	CASSLNRGVTEAFF
TRBV29-1	TRBD2	.	TRBJ2-7	TGCAGCGTTGAGCTAGCGGGAGTTACTGACTACGAGCAGTACTTC	CSVELAGVTDYEQYF
TRBV5-1	TRBD2	.	TRBJ2-5	TGCGCCAGCAGCAAATCGGGGGGGCAGGGAGAGACCCAGTACTTC	CASSKSGGQGETQYF
TRBV7-3	TRBD1	.	TRBJ2-7	TGTGCCAGCAGCCTACAGACAGGGAATAACCACGAGCAGTACTTC	CASSLQTGNNHEQYF